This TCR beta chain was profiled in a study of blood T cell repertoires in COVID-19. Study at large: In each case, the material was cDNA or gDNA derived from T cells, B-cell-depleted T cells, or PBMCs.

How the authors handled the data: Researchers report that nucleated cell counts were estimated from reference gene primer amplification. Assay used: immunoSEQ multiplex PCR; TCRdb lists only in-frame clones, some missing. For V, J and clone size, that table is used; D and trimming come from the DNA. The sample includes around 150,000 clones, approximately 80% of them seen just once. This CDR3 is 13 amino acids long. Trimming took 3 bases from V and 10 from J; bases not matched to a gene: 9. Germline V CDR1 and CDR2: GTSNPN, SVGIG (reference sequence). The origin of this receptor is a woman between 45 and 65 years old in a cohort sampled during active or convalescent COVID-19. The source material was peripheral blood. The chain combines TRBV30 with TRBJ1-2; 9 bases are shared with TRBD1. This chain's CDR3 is CAWSQGTGQTYTF. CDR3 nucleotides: TGTGCCTGGAGCCAAGGGACAGGGCAGACCTACACCTTC.